This record covers a single T cell receptor (beta chain). Its antigen is as yet unknown. TCRdb keeps only in-frame clones here, not all; method: immunoSEQ multiplex PCR. The table includes some 120,000 clones, 85% detected once. Investigators merged groups given second doses at roughly 4 or roughly 12 weeks. This sample was included in a study of T cell responses to AZD1222 COVID-19 vaccine. Findings and caveats of the study: Donors were chiefly white British, with a greater number of females, and clonal diversity was perhaps underestimated.

The CDR3 sequence is 14 residues long. CDR1 SGHAT and CDR2 FQNNGV come from the germline V gene. Between the trimmed V and J ends, which lost 0 bases and 7 bases, there was a span of 7 bases. The chain recombines TRBV11-2 with TRBJ1-6; D is uncertain. The sample in question was peripheral blood, obtained 28 days after the second AZD1222 dose. This TCR came from an adult who received the AZD1222 COVID-19 vaccine. CDR3 bases: TGTGCCAGCAGCTTAGATGCGGCAAATTCACCCCTCCACTTT. Its translation: CASSLDAANSPLHF.